The T cell receptor beta chain under discussion was sequenced for a study of lymphopenia after photon versus proton radiotherapy. Findings of the study overall: In patients who died, overall survival fell as post-nadir TCR diversity dropped more. Relative stability marked proton patients; photon patients lost diversity and naive cells. Post-nadir diversity loss with photons came from oligoclonal expansion, particularly CD8+ Temra cells.

The protocol was immunoSEQ multiplex PCR, while the TCRdb copy is restricted to in-frame clones and leaves out a portion. The data show about 39,000 clones, more than 85% seen once. A word on this clone: Antigen: not known.

This TCR derives from a man aged 55 to 70 with cholangiocarcinoma. The specimen comprised peripheral blood, sampled from a patient treated with photon-based radiotherapy.

The CDR3 bases are TGTGCCAGCAGCGTACAGCCTGGCAACGAGCAGTACTTC. Translating gives CASSVQPGNEQYF. This rearrangement joins TRBV9 to TRBJ2-7; D call uncertain. There are 13 residues in the CDR3. The germline gives CDR1 SGDLS, CDR2 YYNGEE. V lost 1 base and J lost 5, with 10 bases in between.